This T cell receptor beta chain appears in the sequencing data of a study of beta chain features in type 1 diabetes. Reverse transcription of all isolated RNA meant that expressed TCRB transcripts were sequenced. Only in-frame clones appear in the TCRdb table, and some are missing; sequencing was by immunoSEQ multiplex PCR. The sample lists more than 300,000 clones, around 9.6% seen once, with about 0.63% in the top ten. As to this clone: The antigen is not known.

Trimming removed 8 bases from V and 7 bases from J, with 17 bases in between. This CDR3 comprises 13 residues. CDR1 is LNHDA, CDR2 SQIVND, per germline (reference sequence). Broader study findings: Shorter TCRB CDR3s, moderately but significantly so, were found in Type 1 diabetes patients in all four CD4+ subsets. Researchers cautioned that cDNA sequencing could over-represent cells with high TCR expression.

The specimen sequenced was central memory CD4+ T cells from blood. This sequence was found in a man younger than 40 with type 1 diabetes. This rearrangement joins TRBV19 to TRBJ1-2; no clear D gene. As DNA, the CDR3 is TGTGCCAGTTTTGAGAGGGCCTCCAGTGGCTACACCTTC. Amino acid sequence: CASFERASSGYTF.